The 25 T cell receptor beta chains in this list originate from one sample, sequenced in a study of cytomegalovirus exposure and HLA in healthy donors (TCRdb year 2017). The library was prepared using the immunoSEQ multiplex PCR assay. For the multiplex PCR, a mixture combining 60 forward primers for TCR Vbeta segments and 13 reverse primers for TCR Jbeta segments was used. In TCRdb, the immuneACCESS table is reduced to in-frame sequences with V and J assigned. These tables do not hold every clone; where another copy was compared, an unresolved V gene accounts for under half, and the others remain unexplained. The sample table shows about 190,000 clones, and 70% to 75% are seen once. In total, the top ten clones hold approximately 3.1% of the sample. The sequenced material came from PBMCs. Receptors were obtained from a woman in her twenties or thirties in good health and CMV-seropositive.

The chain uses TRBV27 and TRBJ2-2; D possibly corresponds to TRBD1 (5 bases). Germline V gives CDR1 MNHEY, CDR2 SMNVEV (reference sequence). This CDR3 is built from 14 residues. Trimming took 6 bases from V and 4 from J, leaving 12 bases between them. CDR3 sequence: CASRGRASTGELFF. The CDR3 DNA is TGTGCCAGCAGAGGCAGGGCTAGCACCGGGGAGCTGTTTTTT.

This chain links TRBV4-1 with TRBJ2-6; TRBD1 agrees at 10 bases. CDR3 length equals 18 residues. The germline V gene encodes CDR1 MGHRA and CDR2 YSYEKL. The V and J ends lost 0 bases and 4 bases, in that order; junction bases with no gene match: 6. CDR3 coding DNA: TGCGCCAGCAGCCAAGAGTTGACAGGGGGCGCCGGGGCCAACGTCCTGACTTTC. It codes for CASSQELTGGAGANVLTF.

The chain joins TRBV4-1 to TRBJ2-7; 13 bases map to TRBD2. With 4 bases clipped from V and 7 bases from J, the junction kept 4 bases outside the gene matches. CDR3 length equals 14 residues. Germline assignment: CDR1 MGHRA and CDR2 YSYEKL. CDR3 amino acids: CASSLGLAGEEQYF. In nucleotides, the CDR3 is TGCGCCAGCAGCCTCGGACTAGCGGGAGAGGAGCAGTACTTC.

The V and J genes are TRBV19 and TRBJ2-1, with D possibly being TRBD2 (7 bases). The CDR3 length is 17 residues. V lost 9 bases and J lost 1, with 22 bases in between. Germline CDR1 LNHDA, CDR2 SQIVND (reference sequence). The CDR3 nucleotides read TGTGCCAGCAAATCACCGGGGCGGGGGCTTTCCTACAATGAGCAGTTCTTC. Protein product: CASKSPGRGLSYNEQFF.

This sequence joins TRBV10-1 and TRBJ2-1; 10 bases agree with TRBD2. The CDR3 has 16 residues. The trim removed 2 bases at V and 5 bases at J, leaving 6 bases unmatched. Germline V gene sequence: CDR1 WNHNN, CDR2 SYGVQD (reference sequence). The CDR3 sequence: CASSETSGIIHNEQFF. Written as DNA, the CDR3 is TGCGCCAGCAGTGAGACTAGCGGGATAATCCACAATGAGCAGTTCTTC.

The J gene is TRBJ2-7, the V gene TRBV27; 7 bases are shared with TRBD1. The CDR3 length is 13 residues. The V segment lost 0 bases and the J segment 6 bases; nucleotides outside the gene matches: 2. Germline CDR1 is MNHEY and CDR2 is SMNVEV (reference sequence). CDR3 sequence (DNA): TGTGCCAGCAGTTTATCGACAGGGACCGAGCAGTACTTC. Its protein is CASSLSTGTEQYF.

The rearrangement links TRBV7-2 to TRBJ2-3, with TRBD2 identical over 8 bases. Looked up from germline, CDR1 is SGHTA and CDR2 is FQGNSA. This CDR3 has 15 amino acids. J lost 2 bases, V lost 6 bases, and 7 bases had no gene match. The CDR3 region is CASSRAGRDTDTQYF. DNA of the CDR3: TGTGCCAGCAGTCGGGCCGGGAGGGACACAGATACGCAGTATTTT.

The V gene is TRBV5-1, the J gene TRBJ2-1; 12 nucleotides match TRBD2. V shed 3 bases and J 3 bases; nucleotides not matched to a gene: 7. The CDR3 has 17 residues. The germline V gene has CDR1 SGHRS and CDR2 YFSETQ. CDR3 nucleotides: TGCGCCAGCAGCTCGACGACTAGCGGGAGCCTCTACAATGAGCAGTTCTTC. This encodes CASSSTTSGSLYNEQFF.

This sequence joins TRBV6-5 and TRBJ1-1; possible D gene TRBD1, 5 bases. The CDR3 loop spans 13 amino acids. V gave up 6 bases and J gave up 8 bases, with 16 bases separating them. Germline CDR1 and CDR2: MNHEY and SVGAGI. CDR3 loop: CASRMEGRGEAFF. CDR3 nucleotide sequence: TGTGCCAGCAGGATGGAAGGGCGGGGGGAAGCTTTCTTT.

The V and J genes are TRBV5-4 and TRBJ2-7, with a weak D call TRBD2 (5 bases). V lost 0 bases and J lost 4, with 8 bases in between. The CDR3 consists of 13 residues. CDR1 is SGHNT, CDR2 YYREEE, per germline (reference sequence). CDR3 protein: CASSLGERYEQYF. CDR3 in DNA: TGTGCCAGCAGCTTGGGGGAGAGGTACGAGCAGTACTTC.

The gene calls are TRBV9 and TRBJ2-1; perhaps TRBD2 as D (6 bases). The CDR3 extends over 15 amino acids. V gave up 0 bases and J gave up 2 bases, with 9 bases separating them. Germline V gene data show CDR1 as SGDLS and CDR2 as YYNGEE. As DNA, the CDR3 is TGTGCCAGCAGCGTAGAAACGGGAGCCTACAATGAGCAGTTCTTC. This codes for CASSVETGAYNEQFF.

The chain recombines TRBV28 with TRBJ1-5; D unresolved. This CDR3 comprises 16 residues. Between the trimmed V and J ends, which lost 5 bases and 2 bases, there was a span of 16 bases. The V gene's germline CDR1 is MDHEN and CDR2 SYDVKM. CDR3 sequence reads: CASSLGRAGGNQPQHF. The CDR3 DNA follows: TGTGCCAGCAGTCTCGGGCGGGCTGGGGGCAATCAGCCCCAGCATTTT.

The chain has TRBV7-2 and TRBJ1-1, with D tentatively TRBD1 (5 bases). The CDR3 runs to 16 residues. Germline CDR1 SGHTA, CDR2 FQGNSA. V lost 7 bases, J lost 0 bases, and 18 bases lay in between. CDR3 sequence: CASTPTGVPLNTEAFF. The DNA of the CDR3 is TGTGCCAGCACTCCGACGGGGGTTCCCCTGAACACTGAAGCTTTCTTT.

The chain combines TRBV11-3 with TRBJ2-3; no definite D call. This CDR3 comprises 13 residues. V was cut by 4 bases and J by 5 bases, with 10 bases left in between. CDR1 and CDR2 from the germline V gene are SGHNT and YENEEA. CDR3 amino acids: CASSYRAIDTQYF. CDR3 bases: TGTGCCAGCAGCTACCGAGCGATAGATACGCAGTATTTT.

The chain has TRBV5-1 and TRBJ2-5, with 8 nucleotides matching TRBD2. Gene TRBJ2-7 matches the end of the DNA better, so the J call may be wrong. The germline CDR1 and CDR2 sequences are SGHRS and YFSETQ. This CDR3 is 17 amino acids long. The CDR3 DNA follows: TGCGCCAGCAGCTTGTCCAGTAGCGGGATAAAGCTACGCGAGCAGTACTTC. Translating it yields CASSLSSSGIKLREQYF.

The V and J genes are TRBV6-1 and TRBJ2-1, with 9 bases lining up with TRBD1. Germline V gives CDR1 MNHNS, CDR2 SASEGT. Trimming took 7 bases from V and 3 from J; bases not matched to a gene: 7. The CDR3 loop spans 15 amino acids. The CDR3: CASKGDRVIYNEQFF. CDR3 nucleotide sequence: TGTGCCAGCAAGGGGGACAGGGTCATCTACAATGAGCAGTTCTTC.

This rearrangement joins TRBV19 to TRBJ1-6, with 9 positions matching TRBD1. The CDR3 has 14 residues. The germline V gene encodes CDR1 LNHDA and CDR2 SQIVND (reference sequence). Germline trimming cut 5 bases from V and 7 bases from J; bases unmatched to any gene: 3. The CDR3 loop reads CASSLQGANSPLHF. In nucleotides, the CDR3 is TGTGCCAGTAGTCTACAGGGGGCGAATTCACCCCTCCACTTT.

The CDR3 loop is CASSLALAGAHQETQYF. The CDR3 DNA sequence: TGTGCCAGCAGCTTGGCTTTAGCGGGAGCCCACCAAGAGACCCAGTACTTC. The chain joins TRBV5-6 to TRBJ2-5; 9 positions match TRBD2. CDR3 size: 17 residues. CDR1 and CDR2 from the germline V gene are SGHDT and YYEEEE. The V gene end was trimmed by 0 bases and the J gene end by 0 bases; junction bases not matched to a gene: 6.

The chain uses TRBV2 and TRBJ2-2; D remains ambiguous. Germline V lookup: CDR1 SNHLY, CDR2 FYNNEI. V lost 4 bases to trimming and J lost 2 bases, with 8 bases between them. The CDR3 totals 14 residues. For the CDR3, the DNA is TGTGCCAGCAGTGTGTACTTAAACACCGGGGAGCTGTTTTTT. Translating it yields CASSVYLNTGELFF.

Here the CDR3 reads CASSLARQGIVHEQYF. The CDR3 DNA follows: TGTGCCAGCAGCTTAGCCCGACAGGGTATAGTCCACGAGCAGTACTTC. The chain combines TRBV7-9 with TRBJ2-7; 7 bases match TRBD1. The germline gives CDR1 SEHNR, CDR2 FQNEAQ (reference sequence). This CDR3 has 16 amino acids. J lost 5 bases, V lost 0 bases, and 10 bases had no gene match.

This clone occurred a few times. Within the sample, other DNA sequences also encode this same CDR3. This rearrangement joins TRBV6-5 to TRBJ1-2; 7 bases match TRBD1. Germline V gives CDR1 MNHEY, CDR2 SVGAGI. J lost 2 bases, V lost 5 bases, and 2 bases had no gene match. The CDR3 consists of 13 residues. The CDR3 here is CASSKGGNYGYTF. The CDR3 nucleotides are TGTGCCAGCAGTAAAGGGGGCAACTATGGCTACACCTTC.

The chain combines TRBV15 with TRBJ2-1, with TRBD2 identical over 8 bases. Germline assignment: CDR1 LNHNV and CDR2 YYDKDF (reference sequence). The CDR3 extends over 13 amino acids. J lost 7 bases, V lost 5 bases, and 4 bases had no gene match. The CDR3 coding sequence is TGTGCCACCAGCGGACTAGCCGTAAATGAGCAGTTCTTC. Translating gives CATSGLAVNEQFF.

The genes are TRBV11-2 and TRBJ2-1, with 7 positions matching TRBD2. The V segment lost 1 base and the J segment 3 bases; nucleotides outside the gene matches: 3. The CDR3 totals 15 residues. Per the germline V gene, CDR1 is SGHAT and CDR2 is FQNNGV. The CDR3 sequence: CASSLGGSLYNEQFF. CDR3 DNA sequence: TGTGCCAGCAGCTTAGGCGGGAGTCTCTACAATGAGCAGTTCTTC.

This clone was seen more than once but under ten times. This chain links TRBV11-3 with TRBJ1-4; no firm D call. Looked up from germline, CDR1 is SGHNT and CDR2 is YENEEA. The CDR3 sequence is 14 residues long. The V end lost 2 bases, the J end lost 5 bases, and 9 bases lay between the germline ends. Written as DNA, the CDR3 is TGTGCCAGCAGCTTACGGGGTTCAAATGAAAAACTGTTTTTT. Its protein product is CASSLRGSNEKLFF.

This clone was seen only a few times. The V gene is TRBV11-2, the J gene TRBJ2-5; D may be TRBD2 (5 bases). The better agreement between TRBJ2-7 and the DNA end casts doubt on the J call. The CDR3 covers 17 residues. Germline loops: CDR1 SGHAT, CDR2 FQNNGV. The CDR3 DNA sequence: TGTGCCAGCAGCTTAAAATCAATTGCGGAGGTCCCCCTCGAGCAGTACTTC. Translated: CASSLKSIAEVPLEQYF.